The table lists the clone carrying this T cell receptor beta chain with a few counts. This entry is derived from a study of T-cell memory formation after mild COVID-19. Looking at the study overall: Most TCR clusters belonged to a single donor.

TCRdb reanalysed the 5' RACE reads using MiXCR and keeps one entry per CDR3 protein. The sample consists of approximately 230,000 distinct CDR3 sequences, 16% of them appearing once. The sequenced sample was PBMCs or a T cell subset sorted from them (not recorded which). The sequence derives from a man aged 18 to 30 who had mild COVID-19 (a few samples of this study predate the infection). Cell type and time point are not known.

CDR3: CASSLRRFGETQYF. CDR3 coding DNA: TGTGCCAGCAGTTTGAGGCGATTTGGGGAGACCCAGTACTTC. The chain combines TRBV27 with TRBJ2-5, with D uncertain. Trimming took 3 bases from V and 5 from J, leaving 13 bases between them. Germline V gives CDR1 MNHEY, CDR2 SMNVEV (reference sequence). This CDR3 spans 14 amino acids.